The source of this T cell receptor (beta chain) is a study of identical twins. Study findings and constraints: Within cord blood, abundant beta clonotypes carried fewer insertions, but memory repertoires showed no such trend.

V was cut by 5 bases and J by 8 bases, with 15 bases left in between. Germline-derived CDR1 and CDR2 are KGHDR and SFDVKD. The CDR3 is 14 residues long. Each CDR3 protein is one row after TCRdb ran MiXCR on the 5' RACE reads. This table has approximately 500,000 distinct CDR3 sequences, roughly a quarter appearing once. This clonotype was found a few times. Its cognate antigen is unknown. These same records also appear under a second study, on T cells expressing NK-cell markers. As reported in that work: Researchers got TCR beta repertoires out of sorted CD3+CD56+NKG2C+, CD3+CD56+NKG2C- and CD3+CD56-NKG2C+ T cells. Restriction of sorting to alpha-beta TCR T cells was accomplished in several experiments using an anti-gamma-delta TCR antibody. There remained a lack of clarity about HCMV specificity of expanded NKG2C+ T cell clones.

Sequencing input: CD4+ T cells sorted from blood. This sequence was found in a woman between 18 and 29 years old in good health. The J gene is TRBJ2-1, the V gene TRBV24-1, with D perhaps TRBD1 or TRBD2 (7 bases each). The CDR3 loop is CATSAGGAAYEQFF. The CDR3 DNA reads TGTGCCACCAGTGCAGGGGGGGCGGCGTATGAGCAGTTCTTC.